This T cell receptor beta chain comes out of a study of OX40 agonist ivuxolimab in advanced cancers. Study-level background: An agonistic anti-OX40 (CD134) antibody, ivuxolimab, was used to treat the patients.

This CDR3 has 14 amino acids. The germline gives CDR1 SGHTA, CDR2 FQGNSA. V was clipped by 4 bases and J by 5 bases; unmatched bases: 7. Study-wide points: CD4+ and CD8+ blood T cells expanded clonally by week 6 at 0.1 to 3.0 mg/kg. Researchers report that CD8+ T cells had, on average, more expanded clones than CD4+. The antigens recognized by the expanded peripheral T cells, that is their antigen specificity, were not determined.

Produced via immunoSEQ multiplex PCR; TCRdb's table is partial and in-frame only. This table has under 20,000 clones, 83% appearing once. Points on this clone: Its target is not known.

This receptor was obtained from an adult with an advanced solid tumor such as melanoma, head and neck, liver or kidney cancer. The source was CD4+ or CD8+ T cells sorted from blood, collected in a trial of the OX40 agonist ivuxolimab. J is TRBJ2-7 and V is TRBV7-2, with 8 positions matching TRBD1. DNA for the CDR3: TGTGCCAGCAGCTCCCGACAGGGGACCCACGAGCAGTACTTC. It yields the protein CASSSRQGTHEQYF.